The 20 T cell receptor beta chains listed next were all sequenced from one sample in a study of CD8+ T cells in alopecia areata. Following RNA extraction, reverse transcription yielded cDNA that acted as the sequencing template. TCRdb's copy holds only in-frame clones and misses some; the assay was immunoSEQ multiplex PCR. The profile covers 40,000 to 50,000 clones, with around three fifths appearing a single time and under 25% taken by the ten largest. Sample treatment: oral pan-JAK inhibitor, 5-10 mg twice daily. This specimen consisted of CD8+ T cells sorted from blood, obtained at week 4, from a patient treated with tofacitinib. These receptors were collected from a human donor with alopecia areata.

The rearrangement links TRBV4-1 to TRBJ2-3; 8 bases line up with TRBD2. The CDR3 loop spans 16 amino acids. Germline V CDR1 and CDR2: MGHRA, YSYEKL. V was pared by 4 bases and J by 4 bases, with 10 bases of the junction left unmatched. The CDR3 sequence is CASSPIPGGEADTQYF. CDR3 bases: TGCGCCAGCAGCCCCATCCCCGGGGGGGAAGCAGATACGCAGTATTTT.

This chain uses TRBV7-2 with TRBJ2-7; D tentatively fits TRBD1 or TRBD2 (5 bases each). Germline assignment: CDR1 SGHTA and CDR2 FQGNSA. Trimming removed 5 bases from V and 5 bases from J, with 16 bases in between. The CDR3 is 14 residues long. In DNA form, the CDR3 reads TGTGCCAGCAGCCCAACCGGGACGAGGAACGAGCAGTACTTC. This encodes CASSPTGTRNEQYF.

This rearrangement joins TRBV30 to TRBJ2-3; D is ambiguous. V dropped 1 base and J dropped 2 bases, with 4 bases sitting between them. The germline gives CDR1 GTSNPN, CDR2 SVGIG (reference sequence). The length of the CDR3 is 12 residues. The CDR3: CAWSDNTDTQYF. In nucleotides, the CDR3 is TGTGCCTGGAGTGATAACACAGATACGCAGTATTTT.

There are a few counts of this clone. CDR3 DNA sequence: TGTGCCTTTCTGCAGGGGGCGAACACTGAAGCTTTCTTT. It specifies CAFLQGANTEAFF. J is TRBJ1-1 and V is TRBV30; 8 bases fit TRBD1. The germline V gene has CDR1 GTSNPN and CDR2 SVGIG (reference sequence). This CDR3 has 13 residues. V lost 7 bases to trimming and J lost 1 base; unmatched junction nucleotides: 5.

This chain connects TRBV4-3 to TRBJ2-7, with D unresolved. The CDR3 extends over 13 amino acids. Trimming took off 0 bases at V and 3 bases at J, with 6 bases between the two ends. Germline V gene sequence: CDR1 LGHNA, CDR2 YSLEER. The CDR3 coding sequence is TGCGCCAGCAGCCAAGATTTGGGCTACGAGCAGTACTTC. Translation gives CASSQDLGYEQYF.

The chain couples TRBV29-1 to TRBJ2-7, with TRBD2 as a possible D gene (5 bases). V lost 2 bases and J 2 bases, leaving 13 bases between the germline ends. The CDR3 covers 14 residues. Germline loops: CDR1 SQVTM, CDR2 ANQGSEA. CDR3 in amino acids: CSVEYPGSPYEQYF. The CDR3 DNA reads as TGCAGCGTTGAATACCCGGGGAGCCCCTACGAGCAGTACTTC.

This clone was detected only once. V gene TRBV29-1 combines with J gene TRBJ1-2, with 7 bases aligning to TRBD1. The germline V gene encodes CDR1 SQVTM and CDR2 ANQGSEA. The CDR3 extends over 11 amino acids. With 4 bases clipped from V and 6 bases from J, the junction kept 2 bases outside the gene matches. The CDR3 sequence is CSVAGGDGYTF. The CDR3 nucleotides are TGCAGCGTTGCAGGGGGAGATGGCTACACCTTC.

This chain joins TRBV29-1 and TRBJ2-7, with 9 bases fitting TRBD1. CDR3 size: 13 residues. Germline V lookup: CDR1 SQVTM, CDR2 ANQGSEA. V lost 3 bases and J lost 4; bases outside the gene matches: 4. The CDR3 protein is CSVDAGTGYEQYF. The DNA for the CDR3 is TGCAGCGTTGATGCCGGGACAGGGTACGAGCAGTACTTC.

The rearrangement links TRBV29-1 to TRBJ2-7; TRBD2 matches at 11 bases. This CDR3 has 18 amino acids. CDR1 and CDR2 (germline): SQVTM, ANQGSEA. The V segment lost 1 base and the J segment 4 bases; nucleotides outside the gene matches: 15. This CDR3 reads CSVEGFMGRTSGQYEQYF. The CDR3 DNA sequence: TGCAGCGTTGAAGGCTTTATGGGTCGGACTAGCGGGCAATACGAGCAGTACTTC.

This chain connects TRBV7-2 to TRBJ2-7, with 10 bases matching TRBD2. CDR3 length: 16 residues. Per the germline V gene, CDR1 is SGHTA and CDR2 is FQGNSA. J lost 4 bases, V lost 5 bases, and 11 bases had no gene match. In nucleotides, the CDR3 is TGTGCCAGCAGCCCAGTGGGGTTTAGCGGGGGGTACGAGCAGTACTTC. Its translation is CASSPVGFSGGYEQYF.

The J gene is TRBJ1-2, the V gene TRBV29-1; TRBD1 aligns across 8 bases. V was clipped by 1 base and J by 5 bases; unmatched bases: 6. CDR3 size: 14 residues. Germline assignment: CDR1 SQVTM and CDR2 ANQGSEA. The CDR3 bases are TGCAGCGTTGAAGGCCTGGACAGGGATTATGGCTACACCTTC. It translates to CSVEGLDRDYGYTF.

The V gene is TRBV29-1, the J gene TRBJ2-2; 10 nucleotides align to TRBD1. Germline lookup yields CDR1 SQVTM and CDR2 ANQGSEA. The V gene end was trimmed by 8 bases and the J gene end by 3 bases; junction bases not matched to a gene: 6. CDR3 length: 14 residues. CDR3 sequence: CSTRDRGDTGELFF. CDR3 in DNA: TGCAGCACCCGGGACAGGGGTGACACCGGGGAGCTGTTTTTT.

In its sample, this clone was seen once. The gene calls are TRBV7-6 and TRBJ2-3, with a possible D match to TRBD2 (6 bases). The V gene lost 3 bases and the J gene lost 10 bases, with 14 bases spanning the gap. This CDR3 has 13 residues. Germline CDR1 SGHVS, CDR2 FNYEAQ. The CDR3 spells CASSLGTSTPQYF. The CDR3 DNA sequence: TGTGCCAGCAGCTTGGGCACTAGCACTCCGCAGTATTTT.

The chain recombines TRBV9 with TRBJ2-2, with 7 bases aligning to TRBD1. The V segment lost 4 bases and the J segment 0 bases; nucleotides outside the gene matches: 3. Germline V CDR1 and CDR2: SGDLS, YYNGEE. This CDR3 has 15 residues. The CDR3 DNA follows: TGTGCCAGCAGCCCCGGGACAGCGAACACCGGGGAGCTGTTTTTT. Protein: CASSPGTANTGELFF.

Turning to this clone: This specimen includes other DNA sequences encoding the same CDR3. The chain links TRBV29-1 to TRBJ2-1; TRBD2 agrees at 7 bases. The CDR3 runs to 13 residues. Trimming removed 7 bases from V and 4 bases from J; junction bases left unmatched: 7. Germline CDR1 and CDR2: SQVTM and ANQGSEA. CDR3 in DNA: TGCAGCGGCACGGGAGGAATTTACAATGAGCAGTTCTTC. It translates to CSGTGGIYNEQFF.

The V call is TRBV15, the J call TRBJ2-1; 12 bases map to TRBD2. CDR3 size: 15 residues. CDR1 and CDR2 (germline): LNHNV, YYDKDF (reference sequence). Trimming cost V 6 bases and J 6 bases; bases outside gene matches: 6. The DNA of the CDR3 is TGTGCCACCAGGTCGGGACTAGCGGGCATCAATGAGCAGTTCTTC. This encodes CATRSGLAGINEQFF.

V usage is TRBV29-1 and J usage is TRBJ2-1, with 10 nucleotides matching TRBD2. With 4 bases clipped from V and 9 bases from J, the junction kept 12 bases outside the gene matches. Germline CDR1 is SQVTM and CDR2 is ANQGSEA. The CDR3 runs 15 residues. CDR3 sequence reads: CSVVSPSGGALEQFF. In DNA form, the CDR3 reads TGCAGCGTTGTGTCCCCCAGCGGGGGGGCCCTTGAGCAGTTCTTC.

This clone was counted between two and nine times. The chain is built from TRBV29-1 and TRBJ2-2; D could derive from TRBD1 or TRBD2 (5 bases each). Looked up from germline, CDR1 is SQVTM and CDR2 is ANQGSEA. The V gene lost 6 bases and the J gene lost 5 bases, with 16 bases spanning the gap. CDR3 length: 14 amino acids. CDR3 in amino acids: CSVDPGPTTGELFF. The CDR3 DNA follows: TGCAGCGTCGACCCGGGACCGACAACCGGGGAGCTGTTTTTT.

CDR3 in amino acids: CASRSGETYEQYF. The DNA for the CDR3 is TGTGCCAGTAGGTCGGGGGAGACCTACGAGCAGTACTTC. The rearrangement uses TRBV19 and TRBJ2-7, with D perhaps matching TRBD2 (6 bases). The germline CDR1 and CDR2 sequences are LNHDA and SQIVND (reference sequence). Trimming shortened V by 6 bases and J by 2 bases, and 11 bases separated the two germline ends. This CDR3 is 13 amino acids long.

CDR3 loop: CSVGSPRGTNYGYTF. The CDR3, as DNA: TGCAGCGTTGGCTCCCCCAGGGGTACTAACTATGGCTACACCTTC. The chain recombines TRBV29-1 with TRBJ1-2, with D possibly matching TRBD1 (6 bases). Germline-derived CDR1 and CDR2 are SQVTM and ANQGSEA. Trimming pared 4 bases from V and 0 bases from J, leaving 15 bases between. The CDR3 contains 15 residues.